This TCR beta chain is drawn from a study of blood T cell repertoires in COVID-19 (dated by TCRdb to about 2020). About the investigation overall: The collaborator samples originated in the United States, Italy and Spain and spanned the acute and convalescent phases of COVID-19. The repertoires were released in a freely available public database meant as a resource for research on the immune response to SARS-CoV-2. Samples were obtained from the ongoing ImmuneRACE study (first 160 participants) and from 1,200 or so subjects provided by 6 global collaborators. Where available, HLA class I and class II types were obtained from metadata supplied by the sample provider rather than from assay-based typing. The material from the prospective study consisted of cDNA or gDNA derived from T cells, B-cell-depleted T cells, or PBMCs. Sample metadata almost always included a de-identified subject ID, COVID-19 status, age in years and sex. Subjects who had been exposed to COVID-19, were actively infected with it, or had recovered from it provided the deeply sampled blood TCRbeta repertoires that made up the dataset.

CDR1 and CDR2 are read off the germline V gene (reference sequence) as LNHDA and SQIVND. Measured from the cysteine to the phenylalanine, the CDR3 is 11 residues long. Left in the record is the CDR3 DNA by itself, 33 bases read in frame from the first base. Relative to germline, V is 5 bases shorter and J is 7 bases shorter, with 7 bases between their ends. TCRbeta CDR3 regions were amplified from genomic DNA using the immunoSEQ Assay, a bias-controlled multiplex PCR. The paper's data handling went like this. The number of nucleated cells in each sample was estimated from the amplification of reference gene primers within the assay. To quantify the absolute abundance of each unique TCRbeta CDR3 rearrangement, sequence reads were collapsed and filtered. Productive Simpson clonality was computed per sample as the square root of Simpson's diversity index over productive rearrangements. TCRdb limited this immuneACCESS table to in-frame rearrangements with V and J called. A share of clones is missing; checked studies link under half to unresolved V genes, and the rest is unexplained. The DNA was the basis for D and trimming; V, J and clone size are from that table. The sample profile shows more than 250,000 clones; roughly 85% of them were found once. The ten largest clones take up about 5% of the sample.

Enrolling through a virtual design, the prospective study's participants ranged in age from roughly 18 to 89 years and lived across 24 United States geographic areas. In the prospective study, cohorts were assigned on the basis of participant-reported clinical history obtained from a screening survey and a study questionnaire. Exposed participants had been in contact, within 2 weeks of entering the study, with a person who had a PCR-confirmed or clinician-diagnosed case of COVID-19. Each participant in the prospective study had whole blood, serum and a nasopharyngeal or oropharyngeal swab collected by mobile phlebotomists. Over a roughly 2-month period, participants in the prospective study had the option of providing additional blood draws and questionnaires. Blood samples from the prospective study were shipped frozen or at room temperature prior to DNA extraction. Details on this clone: What this receptor recognizes is not known. Per-nucleotide qualities are absent, and no much larger clonotype sits a single base away.

Study-wide findings and limitations: How much clinical and demographic metadata was included differed by source and by participant, and the metadata was provided uncurated.

This receptor was obtained from a middle-aged man who had been exposed to COVID-19. The sample taken for sequencing was PBMCs or T cells enriched from blood (not recorded which). The V and J segments used are TRBV19 and TRBJ2-3; a tentative D match to TRBD1 spans 5 bases. CDR3 reads: CASSGAYTQYF. Here is the DNA: TGTGCCAGTAGTGGGGCATATACGCAGTATTTT.